This TCR beta chain is drawn from a study of T-cell reconstitution after alpha-beta-depleted transplantation in children (dated by TCRdb to about 2016). About the full investigation: Using TCR repertoire profiling, the study quantitatively followed how T-cell immune reconstitution unfolded in children after TCRalphabeta/CD19-depleted allogeneic hematopoietic cell transplantation. Here is what the overall study found, with its caveats: In some patients, the high TCRbeta diversity seen at day 60 was put down to recipient T cells and intrathymic progenitors that had survived conditioning. Over subsequent months, a decline in hyperexpanded clone frequencies was noted, and after one year, T-cell counts and TCRbeta diversity were mostly ascribed to newly produced T cells. Apparently early alphabetaT-cell count recovery about two months after transplant reportedly relied on only several hundred rapidly expanded clones derived from non-depleted graft cells.

A few counts support this clonotype. Its antigen target is currently unknown. No much larger clone is present one base from it, and per-base qualities are unavailable. The library was prepared using PCR. Instrument on record: Illumina HiSeq 2500. TCR libraries were prepared with molecular barcoding, using unique molecular identifiers to normalize TCRbeta repertoire quantification. TCRdb applied fastp at Q25 and MiXCR to the public reads, then kept only in-frame beta chains. Every entry covers one CDR3 protein and lists the most common genes and DNA from its rows. Recorded for this sample are hundreds of thousands of distinct CDR3 sequences; over 20% of them occurred a single time. Together, the top ten hold about 2.5% of the sample. Read against the paper, the sample's treatment or condition label means: allogeneic hematopoietic cell transplantation with graft depleted of TCRalphabeta T cells and CD19 B cells. The transplant recipients were children given TCRalphabeta/CD19-depleted allogeneic hematopoietic cell grafts.

Its CDR3 holds 14 amino acids, cysteine through phenylalanine. Of the read, only the CDR3 DNA is kept; its 42 bases are in frame from base 1. V and J lose 6 bases and 2 bases, and a span of 14 bases separates them. Via the germline V gene, CDR1 is MNHNS and CDR2 SASEGT. The input for sequencing was PBMCs, taken before TCRalphabeta/CD19-depleted stem cell transplant. The sequence joins TRBV6-1 to TRBJ2-7; TRBD1 is possibly the D segment (6 matching bases). The sequence was obtained from a girl aged 2 to 9 with Fanconi anemia, due to receive a stem cell transplant. CDR3 sequence: CASRAGATPYEQYF. Here is the DNA: TGTGCCAGCAGGGCAGGGGCCACTCCCTACGAGCAGTACTTC.